The clone carrying this T cell receptor (beta chain) was observed once. The antigen remains unidentified. A clone one base away is much larger, so this may be a read error. The sample belongs to a study of molecular identifiers for immune sequencing clone quantification. Previously published methods and listed TCR primers were used for the bulk TCR libraries. One entry per CDR3 protein results from TCRdb running MiXCR on the PCR reads. The data contain a few hundred thousand distinct CDR3 sequences, roughly 26% of them singletons. General observations from the study: Reportedly, one cell's Jurkat TCR RNA was detected within 1,200,000 naive CD8 cells. Under 1% of molecules in naive cells, but over 97% of effector molecules, belonged to clones above 20 RNA copies.

The CDR3 contains 15 residues. Germline V gene lookup returns CDR1 SEHNR and CDR2 FQNEAQ (reference sequence). J is TRBJ2-2 and V is TRBV7-9; tentatively, D is TRBD2 (5 bases). Sequencing was done on a sample of naive CD8+ T cells from blood, with Jurkat cell RNA spiked in. Indicated subset: FACS-sorted CD8+CD4-CCR7+CD45RA+ naive T cells. This clonotype originated in a human donor in good health. Some libraries in this study had Jurkat cell RNA spiked in. CDR3 loop: CASRPRDTNTGELIF. The CDR3 DNA follows: TGTGCCAGCAGACCTCGAGACACGAACACCGGGGAGCTGATTTTT.